Reported below is one TCR beta chain. Its specificity is not known. Documented treatment: some 19 received Ad26.COV2.S at low or high dose, single or two shots; roughly 5 received placebo; per-sample allocation not given. Each sample was drawn 63 days after the first injection (of vaccine or placebo). Trimming stripped 6 bases from V and 10 bases from J, with 17 bases between. This CDR3 is built from 13 residues. Sequenced by immunoSEQ multiplex PCR; TCRdb stores in-frame clones only, minus some. The table has approximately 410,000 clones, around 92% seen once. The sample comes from a study of Ad26.COV2.S vaccination and SARS-CoV-2 variants. Study-level background: Of the COV1001 trial arms, the Ad26.COV2.S arm included the donor. Ad26.COV2.S given intramuscularly, once or twice 56 days apart. Study observations and caveats: Similar non-spike TCR breadth was observed in recipients of vaccine and of placebo. Breadth and depth estimates from TCRs may understate total T cell responses.

This receptor was taken from a person aged 18-65 years who received the Ad26.COV2.S COVID-19 vaccine or a placebo. The chain joins TRBV12-3 or TRBV12-4 to TRBJ2-3, with a weak D call TRBD1 (5 bases). Here the sequenced sample was peripheral blood, taken in a trial of Ad26.COV2.S vaccine versus placebo. The CDR3 loop reads CASSLPSGNAQYF. In DNA form, the CDR3 reads TGTGCCAGCAGCCTCCCTTCAGGGAATGCGCAGTATTTT.